The T cell receptor (beta chain) under discussion was sequenced for a study of cytomegalovirus exposure and HLA in healthy donors. Overall study findings and caveats: For cytomegalovirus status, the classifier reportedly gave diagnoses with high specificity and sensitivity. Indistinguishable V segments, including TRBV6-2 and TRBV6-3, were excluded. A link between a missense DCLRE1C variant and TCR beta V- and J-gene trimming emerged from a later analysis.

The PCR employed 60 Vbeta primers together with 13 Jbeta primers. Sequenced by immunoSEQ multiplex PCR; TCRdb stores in-frame clones only, minus some. The repertoire holds under 130,000 clones, with approximately 72% as singletons. V shed 5 bases and J shed 4 bases, with 15 bases lying between them. The germline CDR1 and CDR2 sequences are PRHDT and FYEKMQ (reference sequence). This CDR3 comprises 14 residues. A note on this clone: Its specificity is not known.

The V call is TRBV13, the J call TRBJ2-7; D unresolved. Specimen: PBMCs. The TCR comes from a young man in good health and CMV-seronegative. CDR3 coding DNA: TGTGCCAGCAGCCCCTCGGGTAGGCGTTACGAGCAGTACTTC. It codes for CASSPSGRRYEQYF.